This paragraph covers one T cell receptor (beta chain) sequence. This sample was included in a study of T-cell reconstitution after alpha-beta-depleted transplantation in children. Preparation of the TCRbeta library involved a method that used unique molecular identifiers. MiXCR was run by TCRdb on the PCR reads, yielding one entry per CDR3 protein. The table includes more than 450,000 distinct CDR3 sequences, 18% detected once. The CDR3 covers 15 residues. V shed 6 bases, J shed 6 bases, and the junction held 7 bases outside the gene matches. The chain joins TRBV12-3 or TRBV12-4 to TRBJ1-4; 10 bases are a match to TRBD1. The source material was PBMCs from the stem cell graft donor, sampled from the stem cell graft. This clonotype was sampled from a human donor who donated a stem cell graft to a child with acute lymphoblastic leukemia. The chain's CDR3 is CASRDTGTGDEKLFF. CDR3 in DNA: TGTGCCAGCAGGGATACCGGGACAGGGGATGAAAAACTGTTTTTT.